This TCR beta chain was recovered during a study of T cells in Graves' hyperthyroidism and ophthalmopathy. Study conclusions and caveats: The model identified upcoming ophthalmopathy a median roughly 6 months ahead of onset.

V lost 5 bases, J lost 5 bases, and 16 bases lay in between. This CDR3 comprises 14 residues. In germline, CDR1 is DFQATT, CDR2 SNEGSKA (reference sequence). This clonotype was counted at least ten times. Its target is not known. The diagnoses drew upon clinical symptoms, serum thyroxine and TRAb, thyroid ultrasound and orbital computed tomography. RNA transcripts provided the source from which TCR beta CDR3 regions were amplified. HTBI primers were employed in a first-round RT-PCR of the TCR CDR3. TCRdb reprocessed the multiplex PCR reads via MiXCR and lists one record per CDR3 protein. The sample holds about 260,000 distinct CDR3 sequences, around 17% seen once.

Sequencing was carried out using blood. The rearrangement uses TRBV20-1 and TRBJ2-1; D may be TRBD2 (5 bases). The TCR sequence derives from a woman in her late teens or twenties with Graves' ophthalmopathy. Here the CDR3 reads CSAERLQYHNEQFF. In nucleotides, the CDR3 is TGCAGTGCTGAGCGGTTACAATACCACAATGAGCAGTTCTTC.